This is a list of T cell receptor beta chains from one sample in a study of CD8 T cells in ankylosing spondylitis. In TCRdb, the 5' RACE reads were re-called with MiXCR into one record per CDR3 protein. The data hold about 200,000 distinct CDR3 sequences, with about 13% observed a single time. The sample comprised blood, either unsorted or a sorted T cell fraction (not recorded which). These receptors originate from a male donor with ankylosing spondylitis or in good health (not recorded which). Each CDR3 is given with its conserved first and last residue. The D gene is left open where the match is weak. The listing skips clone size in some rows; elsewhere it reads once, few, many or a size class.

V	D	J	size	CDR3	DNA
TRBV12-3/TRBV12-4	-	TRBJ1-5	-	CASSPRTGWGQPQHF	TGTGCCAGCAGTCCACGAACAGGGTGGGGACAGCCCCAGCATTTT
TRBV30	-	TRBJ2-1	-	CAWSLQPGEQFF	TGTGCCTGGAGTTTACAGCCTGGGGAGCAGTTCTTC
TRBV15	-	TRBJ2-1	many	CATSRDGAVNEQFF	TGTGCCACCAGCAGAGATGGTGCGGTTAATGAGCAGTTCTTC
TRBV11-2	-	TRBJ2-5	few	CASSLGGRGETQYF	TGTGCCAGCAGCTTAGGGGGGCGCGGAGAGACCCAGTACTTC
TRBV12-3/TRBV12-4	TRBD1	TRBJ2-3	many	CASSILNRGSTDTQYF	TGTGCCAGCAGTATCCTCAACAGGGGTAGCACAGATACGCAGTATTTT
TRBV12-3/TRBV12-4	-	TRBJ1-6	many	CASSGGGSGSPLHF	TGTGCCAGCAGTGGGGGGGGTTCAGGATCACCCCTCCACTTT
TRBV6-5	-	TRBJ2-2	-	CASSNNDAGELFF	TGTGCCAGCAGTAACAATGACGCCGGGGAGCTGTTTTTT
TRBV7-6	TRBD2	TRBJ2-1	few	CASSFASGTTYNEQFF	TGTGCCAGCAGCTTCGCTAGCGGGACTACATACAATGAGCAGTTCTTC
TRBV25-1	TRBD2	TRBJ2-2	-	CASSETSGGLNTGELFF	TGTGCCAGCAGTGAAACTAGCGGGGGCCTGAACACCGGGGAGCTGTTTTTT
TRBV7-9	-	TRBJ2-1	few	CASETSAAFSGNEQFF	TGTGCCAGCGAAACCTCCGCGGCTTTTAGTGGAAATGAGCAGTTCTTC
TRBV4-2	-	TRBJ1-5	-	CASSRTLTSGNQPQHF	TGTGCCAGCAGCCGGACGCTTACCTCGGGCAATCAGCCCCAGCATTTT
TRBV5-1	TRBD2	TRBJ2-3	few	CASSFTDRGGADTQYF	TGCGCCAGCAGCTTCACGGACCGCGGGGGGGCAGATACGCAGTATTTT
TRBV2	-	TRBJ2-3	-	CASSYLVVDTQYF	TGTGCCAGCAGCTACTTAGTTGTAGATACGCAGTATTTT
TRBV6-1	-	TRBJ2-6	many	CATQESRRGANVLTF	TGTGCCACGCAAGAAAGTAGAAGAGGGGCCAACGTCCTGACTTTC
TRBV12-3/TRBV12-4	TRBD2	TRBJ2-5	few	CASSPSGGAETQYF	TGTGCCAGCAGTCCTAGCGGAGGGGCAGAGACCCAGTACTTC
TRBV11-3	-	TRBJ2-3	-	CASTPRESVADTQYF	TGTGCCAGCACCCCGCGAGAAAGCGTCGCAGATACGCAGTATTTT
TRBV3-1	-	TRBJ2-5	-	CASSQDWRGETQYF	TGTGCCAGCAGCCAAGATTGGAGGGGGGAGACCCAGTACTTC
TRBV3-1	TRBD2	TRBJ2-1	few	CASSQGSSGGRNNEQFF	TGTGCCAGCAGCCAAGGCTCGAGCGGGGGGCGGAACAATGAGCAGTTCTTC
TRBV6-5	TRBD2	TRBJ2-7	few	CASSYTSAQYEQYF	TGTGCCAGCAGTTATACTAGCGCGCAATACGAGCAGTACTTC
TRBV6-2/TRBV6-3	TRBD2	TRBJ2-1	-	CASSYGTSGQYNEQFF	TGTGCCAGCAGTTACGGGACTAGCGGGCAATACAATGAGCAGTTCTTC
TRBV6-1	TRBD2	TRBJ2-7	-	CASSFPGLPESSYEQYF	TGTGCCAGCAGCTTCCCGGGACTACCTGAATCCTCCTACGAGCAGTACTTC
TRBV7-9	TRBD2	TRBJ2-1	few	CASSLAPGLGYNEQFF	TGTGCCAGCAGCTTAGCGCCCGGACTAGGGTACAATGAGCAGTTCTTC
TRBV25-1	-	TRBJ2-3	-	CASSDMADTQYF	TGTGCCAGCAGTGATATGGCAGATACGCAGTATTTT
TRBV7-2	-	TRBJ2-5	few	CASSLLGFRKETQYF	TGTGCCAGCAGCTTACTAGGCTTCCGAAAAGAGACCCAGTACTTC
TRBV2	TRBD2	TRBJ2-3	few	CASRTSGDTTDTQYF	TGTGCCAGCAGAACTAGCGGGGACACCACAGATACGCAGTATTTT
TRBV7-2	-	TRBJ1-2	-	CASSFQGTEYGYTF	TGTGCCAGCAGCTTCCAAGGGACGGAGTATGGCTACACCTTC
TRBV3-1	TRBD2	TRBJ2-2	many	CASSQARGGLTGELFF	TGTGCCAGCAGCCAAGCCCGGGGGGGTCTCACCGGGGAGCTGTTTTTT
TRBV2	-	TRBJ2-7	few	CASIRYRVPEQYF	TGTGCCAGCATACGGTACAGGGTCCCCGAGCAGTACTTC
TRBV2	TRBD2	TRBJ2-7	many	CASSERTSGLYEQYF	TGTGCCAGCAGTGAACGGACTAGCGGGCTCTACGAGCAGTACTTC
TRBV4-1	-	TRBJ1-1	-	CASSQISQGGTEAFF	TGCGCCAGCAGCCAAATTTCACAGGGCGGCACTGAAGCTTTCTTT
TRBV10-1	-	TRBJ2-7	once	CASSDSLGVNEQYF	TGCGCCAGCAGTGACTCCCTCGGGGTCAACGAGCAGTACTTC
TRBV21-1	-	TRBJ2-1	few	CASSKEHKISYNEQFF	TGTGCCAGCAGCAAAGAACACAAAATCTCCTACAATGAGCAGTTCTTC
TRBV5-1	TRBD2	TRBJ2-7	few	CASSPSGSEQYF	TGCGCCAGCAGCCCTAGCGGGAGCGAGCAGTACTTC
TRBV5-5	TRBD1	TRBJ2-2	few	CASSLEGTGDTGELFF	TGTGCCAGCAGCTTGGAAGGGACAGGGGACACCGGGGAGCTGTTTTTT
TRBV27	-	TRBJ1-1	-	CASSLSAATEAFF	TGTGCCAGCAGTTTATCAGCGGCCACTGAAGCTTTCTTT
TRBV6-2/TRBV6-3	TRBD1	TRBJ1-4	-	CASSYRRLEAGGNEKLFF	TGTGCCAGCAGTTACCGCCGCTTGGAGGCAGGGGGGAATGAAAAACTGTTTTTT
TRBV3-1	TRBD2	TRBJ2-7	-	CASSTGLTPSYEQYF	TGTGCCAGCAGCACGGGACTAACTCCTTCCTACGAGCAGTACTTC
TRBV29-1	TRBD1	TRBJ2-7	few	CSVEVRGQVSYEQYF	TGCAGCGTTGAAGTTAGAGGACAGGTCTCCTACGAGCAGTACTTC
TRBV7-2	TRBD1	TRBJ1-5	once	CASSLGTVHFGTQHF	TGTGCCAGCAGCCTCGGGACAGTTCACTTCGGGACCCAGCATTTT
TRBV29-1	-	TRBJ2-4	many	CSVEGTLAKNIQYF	TGCAGCGTTGAAGGGACATTAGCCAAAAACATTCAGTACTTC
TRBV27	-	TRBJ1-6	few	CASNGVPFLSPLHF	TGTGCCAGCAACGGGGTTCCTTTTCTTTCACCCCTCCACTTT
TRBV10-2	-	TRBJ2-5	many	CASSETGYQETQYF	TGCGCCAGCAGTGAGACTGGGTACCAAGAGACCCAGTACTTC
TRBV5-5	-	TRBJ1-1	-	CASSSPEGTEAFF	TGTGCCAGCAGCTCCCCGGAGGGCACTGAAGCTTTCTTT
TRBV10-3	-	TRBJ2-3	many	CAISVGGRVTDTQYF	TGTGCCATCAGTGTTGGGGGCAGGGTAACAGATACGCAGTATTTT
TRBV7-9	-	TRBJ1-1	-	CASSLQEHCFF	TGTGCCAGCAGCTTGCAGGAACACTGTTTCTTT
TRBV2	-	TRBJ2-1	few	CASSDWASEHNEQFF	TGTGCCAGCAGTGACTGGGCTAGCGAACACAATGAGCAGTTCTTC
TRBV27	-	TRBJ2-7	-	CASSQGMDEQYF	TGTGCCAGCAGCCAGGGTATGGACGAGCAGTACTTC
TRBV29-1	TRBD1	TRBJ2-5	-	CSVVTGVRETQYF	TGCAGCGTTGTTACAGGGGTTAGAGAGACCCAGTACTTC
TRBV29-1	-	TRBJ1-1	few	CSAGTAGTEAFF	TGCAGCGCCGGGACTGCGGGCACTGAAGCTTTCTTT
TRBV2	TRBD1	TRBJ2-2	-	CANRQGSYTGELFF	TGTGCCAACCGACAGGGGTCGTACACCGGGGAGCTGTTTTTT
TRBV12-3/TRBV12-4	TRBD1	TRBJ1-1	few	CASTSTGITEAFF	TGTGCCAGCACCTCGACAGGGATCACTGAAGCTTTCTTT
TRBV10-3	-	TRBJ2-1	few	CAISGKTGDAHYYNEQFF	TGTGCCATCAGTGGGAAGACAGGCGACGCCCATTACTACAATGAGCAGTTCTTC
TRBV10-3	-	TRBJ2-7	-	CAISTNYEQYF	TGTGCCATCAGTACCAACTACGAGCAGTACTTC
TRBV2	-	TRBJ2-7	-	CASKGGVEYF	TGTGCCAGCAAGGGGGGCGTGGAGTACTTC